These 6 T cell receptor beta chains came from one sample sequenced in a study of cytomegalovirus exposure and HLA in healthy donors. Primers included in the PCR were 60 Vbeta and 13 Jbeta primers. Only in-frame clones appear in the TCRdb table, and some are missing; sequencing was by immunoSEQ multiplex PCR. The data show approximately 160,000 clones, roughly four fifths seen once. Sample: PBMCs. The receptors derive from a young man in good health and CMV-seronegative.

The V call is TRBV5-1, the J call TRBJ2-5; D gene uncertain. This CDR3 is built from 14 residues. V lost 4 bases and J 1 base, leaving 11 bases between the germline ends. Germline V gene data show CDR1 as SGHRS and CDR2 as YFSETQ. The chain's CDR3 is CASSPDGAQETQYF. The DNA for the CDR3 is TGCGCCAGCAGCCCCGACGGAGCCCAAGAGACCCAGTACTTC.

This sequence joins TRBV7-8 and TRBJ2-5; D uncertain. V lost 4 bases and J lost 10, with 16 bases in between. The length of the CDR3 is 13 residues. The germline V gene has CDR1 SGHVS and CDR2 FQNEAQ. CDR3 sequence (DNA): TGTGCCAGCAGCTCTGAAAGATTGTCGGGCCAGTACTTC. Its protein product is CASSSERLSGQYF.

V is TRBV14 and J is TRBJ2-2, with 12 nucleotides matching TRBD2. The V gene's germline CDR1 is SGHDN and CDR2 FVKESK. The ends lost 2 bases at V and 3 bases at J; junction bases unmatched: 7. CDR3 size: 18 residues. In DNA form, the CDR3 reads TGTGCCAGCAGCCAAAGGAAGGCTAGCGGGAGGGACACCGGGGAGCTGTTTTTT. Encoded protein: CASSQRKASGRDTGELFF.

The rearrangement links TRBV14 to TRBJ1-2; D gene unclear. The CDR3 sequence is 12 residues long. The V end was cut by 4 bases, the J end by 2 bases, with 5 bases between. Germline V lookup: CDR1 SGHDN, CDR2 FVKESK. The CDR3 is CASSPLNYGYTF. The CDR3 DNA reads as TGTGCCAGCAGCCCACTAAACTATGGCTACACCTTC.

This clone has a handful of counts. The rearrangement links TRBV28 to TRBJ2-7, with 9 nucleotides matching TRBD2. V lost 6 bases, J lost 3 bases, and 12 bases stayed unmatched. The CDR3 consists of 16 residues. The germline CDR1 and CDR2 sequences are MDHEN and SYDVKM. The CDR3 protein is CASRAGGAGGDYEQYF. DNA of the CDR3: TGTGCCAGCAGGGCCGGGGGGGCGGGAGGGGACTACGAGCAGTACTTC. Drawing the rest from reference TRBV28 and TRBJ2-7, the complete variable domain is DVKVTQSSRYLVKRTGEKVFLECVQDMDHENMFWYRQDPGLGLRLIYFSYDVKMKEKGDIPEGYSVSREKKERFSLILESASTNQTSMYLCASRAGGAGGDYEQYFGPGTRLTVT.

This sequence joins TRBV7-8 and TRBJ2-3; D might be TRBD2 (6 bases). Deletions cut 1 base from V and 0 bases from J, with 8 bases between. Germline CDR1 SGHVS, CDR2 FQNEAQ. This CDR3 contains 15 residues. This CDR3 is CASSLEAGSTDTQYF. The CDR3 coding sequence is TGTGCCAGCAGCTTAGAGGCGGGGAGCACAGATACGCAGTATTTT.